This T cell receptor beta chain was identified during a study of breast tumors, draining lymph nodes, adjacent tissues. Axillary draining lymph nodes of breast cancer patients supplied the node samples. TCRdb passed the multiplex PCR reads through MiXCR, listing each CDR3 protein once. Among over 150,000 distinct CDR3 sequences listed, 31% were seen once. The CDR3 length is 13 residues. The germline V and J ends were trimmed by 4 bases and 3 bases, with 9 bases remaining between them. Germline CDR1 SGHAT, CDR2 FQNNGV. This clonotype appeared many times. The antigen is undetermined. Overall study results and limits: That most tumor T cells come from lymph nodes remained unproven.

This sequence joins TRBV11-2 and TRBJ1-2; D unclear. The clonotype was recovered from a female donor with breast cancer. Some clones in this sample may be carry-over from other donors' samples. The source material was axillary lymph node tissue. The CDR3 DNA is TGTGCCAGCAGCTCCGCGGTGGACTATGGCTACACCTTC. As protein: CASSSAVDYGYTF. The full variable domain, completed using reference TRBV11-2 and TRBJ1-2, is EAGVAQSPRYKIIEKRQSVAFWCNPISGHATLYWYQQILGQGPKLLIQFQNNGVVDDSQLPKDRFSAERLKGVDSTLKIQPAKLEDSAVYLCASSSAVDYGYTFGSGTRLTVV.